These 5 T cell receptor beta chains were all obtained from the same sample, sequenced in a study of beta chain features in type 1 diabetes. General study points: Across all four CD4+ subsets, people with type 1 diabetes showed modestly shorter TCRB CDR3s.

What was sequenced were expressed TCRB transcripts, since all of the isolated RNA had been reverse transcribed. This table comes from immunoSEQ multiplex PCR, and its TCRdb copy is limited to in-frame clones, with some not included. The sample contains about 340,000 clones, about 13% of which appear only once. For these receptors, no antigen is known. Sample: naive CD4+ T cells from blood. These receptors all stem from a woman aged 18-29 years with type 1 diabetes.

This clone appeared a few times. V and J are TRBV11-3 and TRBJ1-1, with 8 bases identical to TRBD1. Germline trimming cut 4 bases from V and 5 bases from J; bases unmatched to any gene: 6. In germline, CDR1 is SGHNT, CDR2 YENEEA. CDR3 length: 14 amino acids. The CDR3 loop reads CASSWTGTGTEAFF. CDR3 in DNA: TGTGCCAGCAGCTGGACAGGGACAGGTACTGAAGCTTTCTTT.

V and J are TRBV11-2 and TRBJ1-3; 8 bases line up with TRBD1. Trimming removed 6 bases from V and 3 bases from J; junction bases left unmatched: 7. CDR1 is SGHAT and CDR2 is FQNNGV in the germline V gene. This CDR3 contains 15 residues. The DNA for the CDR3 is TGTGCCAGCAGAACCGCAGGGGGCGGTGGAAACACCATATATTTT. Protein: CASRTAGGGGNTIYF.

This clone was observed a few times. The CDR3 spells CASSPSGIVTDTQYF. The CDR3 region has the DNA TGTGCCAGCAGTCCTAGCGGGATTGTTACAGATACGCAGTATTTT. The chain has TRBV5-4 and TRBJ2-3, with 9 bases matching TRBD2. J gave up 3 bases and V 5 bases, and 7 bases lay outside the gene matches. The CDR3 length is 15 residues. Germline V CDR1 and CDR2: SGHNT, YYREEE (reference sequence).

DNA of the CDR3: TGTGCCAGCAGTTCTCATCAGGCAGGCAATGAGCAGTTCTTC. Protein sequence: CASSSHQAGNEQFF. The chain links TRBV6-6 to TRBJ2-1; no definite D call. Trimming cost V 4 bases and J 6 bases, with 13 bases left between them. This CDR3 region has 14 residues. The germline V gene has CDR1 MNHNY and CDR2 SVGAGI (reference sequence).

The chain joins TRBV9 to TRBJ2-5; tentatively, D is TRBD2 (6 bases). Germline V gives CDR1 SGDLS, CDR2 YYNGEE. CDR3 length equals 14 residues. The V and J ends lost 0 bases and 4 bases respectively, with 10 bases between them. The CDR3 coding sequence is TGTGCCAGCAGCGTAGTGGGGGGAACAGAGACCCAGTACTTC. Translating it yields CASSVVGGTETQYF.